The 6 T cell receptor beta chains below all came from one sample that was sequenced in a study of OX40 agonist ivuxolimab in advanced cancers. Libraries were prepared by immunoSEQ multiplex PCR; TCRdb keeps only in-frame clonotypes and omits some of them. The sample shows roughly 56,000 clones, approximately 84% of them seen only once. This specimen consisted of CD4+ or CD8+ T cells sorted from blood, obtained in a trial of the OX40 agonist ivuxolimab. These TCRs come from an adult with an advanced solid tumor such as melanoma, head and neck, liver or kidney cancer.

This clone showed up just once. V usage is TRBV11-3 and J usage is TRBJ2-2, with TRBD2 matching 7 bases. From germline, CDR1 is SGHNT and CDR2 YENEEA. V was pared by 0 bases and J by 0 bases, with 1 base of the junction left unmatched. The CDR3 length is 16 residues. CDR3 sequence (DNA): TGTGCCAGCAGCTTAGAACTAGCGTCGAACACCGGGGAGCTGTTTTTT. Translation: CASSLELASNTGELFF. The variable domain in full, with the rest retrieved from reference TRBV11-3 and TRBJ2-2, is EAGVVQSPRYKIIEKKQPVAFWCNPISGHNTLYWYLQNLGQGPELLIRYENEEAVDDSQLPKDRFSAERLKGVDSTLKIQPAELGDSAVYLCASSLELASNTGELFFGEGSRLTVL.

J is TRBJ2-5 and V is TRBV27, with TRBD1 matching 10 bases. The V gene's germline CDR1 is MNHEY and CDR2 SMNVEV (reference sequence). Germline trimming cut 4 bases from V and 5 bases from J; bases unmatched to any gene: 10. CDR3 length: 16 residues. CDR3 region: CASSYGWTGGIETQYF. The CDR3 DNA reads as TGTGCCAGCAGTTATGGGTGGACAGGGGGGATTGAGACCCAGTACTTC.

The chain links TRBV5-4 to TRBJ2-2; 9 bases agree with TRBD2. Trimming cost V 4 bases and J 2 bases; bases outside gene matches: 6. The germline gives CDR1 SGHNT, CDR2 YYREEE (reference sequence). CDR3 length: 16 amino acids. The CDR3 DNA reads TGTGCCAGCAGCCAAGGACTAGCGAGTAACACCGGGGAGCTGTTTTTT. Translating it yields CASSQGLASNTGELFF.

The genes are TRBV28 and TRBJ2-7; D remains unclear. V lost 6 bases to trimming and J lost 3 bases, with 12 bases between them. Germline V gene sequence: CDR1 MDHEN, CDR2 SYDVKM. The CDR3 has 13 residues. The CDR3 bases are TGTGCCAGCAGCCGTCCCCTCAACTACGAGCAGTACTTC. Translating gives CASSRPLNYEQYF. The whole variable domain, remainder taken from reference TRBV28 and TRBJ2-7, is DVKVTQSSRYLVKRTGEKVFLECVQDMDHENMFWYRQDPGLGLRLIYFSYDVKMKEKGDIPEGYSVSREKKERFSLILESASTNQTSMYLCASSRPLNYEQYFGPGTRLTVT.

This chain links TRBV5-5 with TRBJ2-1; TRBD1 is a possible D gene (5 bases). The CDR3 spans 15 residues. Germline V gene lookup returns CDR1 SGHKS and CDR2 YYEKEE (reference sequence). The germline V and J ends were trimmed by 3 bases and 0 bases, with 10 bases remaining between them. This CDR3 is CASSSSTASYNEQFF. DNA for the CDR3: TGTGCCAGCAGCTCGTCGACAGCCTCCTACAATGAGCAGTTCTTC.

The gene calls are TRBV11-2 and TRBJ2-1, with 9 bases identical to TRBD2. Germline values: CDR1 SGHAT, CDR2 FQNNGV. The V segment lost 2 bases and the J segment 6 bases; nucleotides outside the gene matches: 8. The CDR3 spans 16 residues. CDR3 residues: CASSLITGLAFNEQFF. CDR3 bases: TGTGCCAGCAGCTTAATTACGGGACTAGCATTCAATGAGCAGTTCTTC. The whole variable domain, filled in from reference TRBV11-2 and TRBJ2-1, reads EAGVAQSPRYKIIEKRQSVAFWCNPISGHATLYWYQQILGQGPKLLIQFQNNGVVDDSQLPKDRFSAERLKGVDSTLKIQPAKLEDSAVYLCASSLITGLAFNEQFFGPGTRLTVL.